These 12 T cell receptor beta chains were all obtained from the same sample, sequenced in a study of blood T cell repertoires in COVID-19. Assay: immunoSEQ multiplex PCR; the TCRdb copy retains only in-frame clones and omits some. This sample has approximately 230,000 clones, with 87% found just once. Sample: peripheral blood. These receptor sequences come from a young man with active or convalescent COVID-19.

V gene TRBV9 combines with J gene TRBJ2-2; TRBD2 agrees at 8 bases. The CDR3 contains 19 residues. The V gene end was trimmed by 0 bases and the J gene end by 4 bases; junction bases not matched to a gene: 14. The V gene's germline CDR1 is SGDLS and CDR2 YYNGEE. CDR3 sequence reads: CASSVAVGGAVRGTGELFF. CDR3 nucleotide sequence: TGTGCCAGCAGCGTAGCTGTCGGGGGGGCCGTCCGGGGCACCGGGGAGCTGTTTTTT. Full variable domain (rest looked up from reference TRBV9 and TRBJ2-2): DSGVTQTPKHLITATGQRVTLRCSPRSGDLSVYWYQQSLDQGLQFLIQYYNGEERAKGNILERFSAQQFPDLHSELNLSSLELGDSALYFCASSVAVGGAVRGTGELFFGEGSRLTVL.

The chain links TRBV30 to TRBJ1-4; unclear D gene. The V end lost 0 bases, the J end lost 4 bases, and 9 bases lay between the germline ends. CDR3 size: 14 residues. Germline CDR1 GTSNPN, CDR2 SVGIG (reference sequence). The DNA for the CDR3 is TGTGCCTGGAGTGTACCGGTTGGTAATGAAAAACTGTTTTTT. Translation: CAWSVPVGNEKLFF.

CDR3 loop: CSASVTSGVGDTQYF. The CDR3 DNA is TGCAGTGCTAGTGTGACTAGCGGGGTGGGGGATACGCAGTATTTT. The V gene is TRBV20-1, the J gene TRBJ2-3; 11 bases map to TRBD2. Germline-derived CDR1 and CDR2 are DFQATT and SNEGSKA (reference sequence). V gave up 3 bases and J gave up 6 bases; unmatched junction bases: 8. The CDR3 has 15 amino acids.

J is TRBJ1-4 and V is TRBV19; unclear D gene. Between the trimmed V and J ends, which lost 2 bases and 0 bases, there was a span of 13 bases. CDR1 LNHDA and CDR2 SQIVND come from the germline V gene (reference sequence). This CDR3 contains 17 residues. The CDR3, as DNA: TGTGCCAGTAGTATACTGGTAGCCGTAACAACTAATGAAAAACTGTTTTTT. The encoded protein is CASSILVAVTTNEKLFF.

The chain recombines TRBV29-1 with TRBJ2-4; D may be TRBD1 (6 bases). CDR1 SQVTM and CDR2 ANQGSEA come from the germline V gene. Trimming took 0 bases from V and 6 from J, leaving 12 bases between them. The CDR3 spans 14 residues. CDR3 amino acids: CSVEDTGFRNIQYF. Written as DNA, the CDR3 is TGCAGCGTTGAAGATACAGGGTTTCGAAACATTCAGTACTTC.

As concerns this clone: The sample contains more than one DNA sequence encoding this CDR3. The rearrangement joins TRBV27 to TRBJ2-1; D is unresolved. This CDR3 comprises 12 residues. V was trimmed by 3 bases and J by 7 bases, leaving 7 bases between them. CDR1 MNHEY and CDR2 SMNVEV come from the germline V gene (reference sequence). The CDR3 protein is CASSFPGNEQFF. The DNA of the CDR3 is TGTGCCAGCAGTTTCCCCGGGAATGAGCAGTTCTTC.

The V gene is TRBV12-5, the J gene TRBJ2-6; D possibly corresponds to TRBD2 (5 bases). CDR3 size: 15 residues. The germline CDR1 and CDR2 sequences are LGHNT and FRNRAP. V gave up 3 bases and J gave up 1 base, with 7 bases separating them. CDR3 protein: CASGLGGSGANVLTF. In nucleotides, the CDR3 is TGTGCTAGTGGTTTAGGAGGTTCTGGGGCCAACGTCCTGACTTTC.

This rearrangement joins TRBV9 to TRBJ2-5, with 7 positions matching TRBD2. Trimming took 3 bases from V and 4 from J; bases not matched to a gene: 9. Per the germline V gene, CDR1 is SGDLS and CDR2 is YYNGEE. The CDR3 consists of 15 residues. CDR3 region: CASSESGVRRETQYF. The CDR3 DNA sequence: TGTGCCAGCAGCGAAAGCGGGGTAAGGAGAGAGACCCAGTACTTC.

CDR3 in amino acids: CASSYSIGSLAYGYTF. For the CDR3, the DNA is TGTGCCAGCAGTTACTCGATAGGAAGTTTAGCCTATGGCTACACCTTC. This chain links TRBV6-5 with TRBJ1-2; D uncertain. The CDR3 consists of 16 residues. The germline V gene has CDR1 MNHEY and CDR2 SVGAGI. Trimming took 0 bases from V and 4 from J, leaving 15 bases between them.

This clone was seen more than once but under ten times. This chain joins TRBV4-1 and TRBJ2-3, with D possibly matching TRBD1 (5 bases). The CDR3 is 14 residues long. The V gene's germline CDR1 is MGHRA and CDR2 YSYEKL. The V end lost 3 bases, the J end lost 2 bases, and 9 bases lay between the germline ends. CDR3 sequence (DNA): TGCGCCAGCAGCCATAGGGGAATCACAGATACGCAGTATTTT. This translates into CASSHRGITDTQYF.

This chain joins TRBV5-4 and TRBJ1-1; D is perhaps TRBD1 (6 bases). The CDR3 is 14 amino acids. V was cut by 0 bases and J by 10 bases, with 16 bases left in between. Germline CDR1 and CDR2: SGHNT and YYREEE (reference sequence). CDR3 sequence: CASSLERGPGGAFF. In DNA, the CDR3 is TGTGCCAGCAGCTTGGAGCGGGGGCCCGGGGGAGCTTTCTTT.

The chain has TRBV2 and TRBJ2-7; TRBD2 is a possible D gene (5 bases). Germline values: CDR1 SNHLY, CDR2 FYNNEI. Trimming removed 5 bases at V and 5 bases at J, with 10 bases between. The CDR3 loop spans 12 amino acids. CDR3 in DNA: TGTGCCAGCAGTACGGGATCCGACGAGCAGTACTTC. This sequence encodes CASSTGSDEQYF.